This entry is about one TCR beta chain. This specimen comes from a study of control samples from healthy donors and cancer patients. Produced via immunoSEQ multiplex PCR; TCRdb's table is partial and in-frame only. The sample holds about 150,000 clones, over 90% seen once. V was shortened by 0 bases and J by 0 bases, with 15 bases between the two germline ends. The V gene's germline CDR1 is SGHRS and CDR2 YFSETQ. This CDR3 region has 17 residues. The J gene is TRBJ1-2, the V gene TRBV5-1; D not certain. Sequenced material: blood. The receptor comes from a man aged 45-65 years in good health. The CDR3 reads CASSLERASGANYGYTF. For the CDR3, the DNA is TGCGCCAGCAGCTTGGAACGTGCGAGCGGAGCTAACTATGGCTACACCTTC.